This TCR beta chain was profiled in a study of cytomegalovirus exposure and HLA in healthy donors. This clone has only one observation. Antigen unknown. The CDR3 totals 15 residues. The germline V gene encodes CDR1 LGHNA and CDR2 YSLEER. Deletions cut 1 base from V and 0 bases from J, with 8 bases between. The PCR was carried out with 60 Vbeta primers and 13 Jbeta primers. Repertoires were generated with immunoSEQ multiplex PCR, while TCRdb's copy carries only in-frame clones and drops some. The sample includes about 150,000 clones, about 70% of them seen just once. Study results and limitations: In vitro assays verified that a few CMV-associated chains recognized CMV antigens specifically. Among TCR beta chains, those listed as cytomegalovirus-associated numbered over 150.

The TCR was taken from a man younger than 35 in good health and CMV-seronegative. The chain has TRBV4-3 and TRBJ2-3; D is ambiguous. The sample taken for sequencing was PBMCs. For the CDR3, the DNA is TGCGCCAGCAGCCAAGCAGCGAGCAGCACAGATACGCAGTATTTT. Translated: CASSQAASSTDTQYF.